What follows are 24 T cell receptor beta chains derived from one specimen sequenced in a study of shared clonotypes between healthy human individuals. Method: immunoSEQ multiplex PCR; TCRdb's copy keeps in-frame clones and lacks some. The table shows about 2.1 million clones, with around 93% occurring only once. In the naive CD8 group, cells lacked CD45RO and were positively selected for CCR7, so terminally differentiated effector memory CD45RA+ cells were left out. The sample taken for sequencing was naive CD8+ T cells from PBMCs. All receptors come from a man aged 18 to 30 in good health. Some clones in this sample may be carry-over from other donors' samples.

The genes are TRBV25-1 and TRBJ1-1; D is uncertain. The CDR3 loop spans 14 amino acids. The germline gives CDR1 MGHDK, CDR2 SYGVNS. The V and J ends lost 4 bases and 1 base respectively, with 10 bases between them. The CDR3 region is CASSVFSENTEAFF. DNA for the CDR3: TGTGCCAGCAGTGTCTTTTCGGAGAACACTGAAGCTTTCTTT.

The rearrangement uses TRBV9 and TRBJ2-7, with unresolved D. Between the trimmed V and J ends, which lost 4 bases and 0 bases, there was a span of 11 bases. Looked up from germline, CDR1 is SGDLS and CDR2 is YYNGEE. This CDR3 comprises 14 residues. CDR3 in amino acids: CASSPSGLSYEQYF. The CDR3 bases are TGTGCCAGCAGCCCCTCGGGTCTCTCCTACGAGCAGTACTTC.

This clone appeared once. The CDR3 bases are TGTGCCAGCAGATTACAGGGAAAGGGTAGCGGTTCCTACGAGCAGTACTTC. It codes for CASRLQGKGSGSYEQYF. The rearrangement uses TRBV6-4 and TRBJ2-7; either TRBD1 or TRBD2 may fit D (6 bases each). Germline V gene data show CDR1 as MRHNA and CDR2 as SNTAGT. This CDR3 is 17 amino acids long. V was pared by 6 bases and J by 1 base, with 22 bases between.

The chain links TRBV7-9 to TRBJ1-2; weak D call: TRBD1 (5 bases). V was clipped by 0 bases and J by 3 bases, with 14 bases between them. The CDR3 is 16 residues long. Germline CDR1 reads SEHNR; CDR2 reads FQNEAQ (reference sequence). The CDR3 region has the DNA TGTGCCAGCAGCTTAGCTTTGATGGGGACCTACTATGGCTACACCTTC. Translated, it gives CASSLALMGTYYGYTF. Based on the CDR3 plus reference TRBV7-9 and TRBJ1-2, the full variable domain is DTGVSQNPRHKITKRGQNVTFRCDPISEHNRLYWYRQTLGQGPEFLTYFQNEAQLEKSRLLSDRFSAERPKGSFSTLEIQRTEQGDSAMYLCASSLALMGTYYGYTFGSGTRLTVV.

CDR3 nucleotide sequence: TGTGCCAGCAGCTTAGGTCCGCAGTCGGCTCAGTACTTC. Translation: CASSLGPQSAQYF. This chain joins TRBV7-9 and TRBJ2-4; D is unresolved. The CDR3 covers 13 residues. CDR1 is SEHNR and CDR2 is FQNEAQ in the germline V gene (reference sequence). V was pared by 1 base and J by 12 bases, with 13 bases between. Drawing the rest from reference TRBV7-9 and TRBJ2-4, the complete variable domain is DTGVSQNPRHKITKRGQNVTFRCDPISEHNRLYWYRQTLGQGPEFLTYFQNEAQLEKSRLLSDRFSAERPKGSFSTLEIQRTEQGDSAMYLCASSLGPQSAQYFGAGTRLSVL.

In this sample, this clone turned up a few times. The V and J genes are TRBV2 and TRBJ1-2, with 7 bases lining up with TRBD1. The J segment lost 7 bases and the V segment lost 6 bases, leaving 5 bases of the junction unmatched. Germline CDR1 SNHLY, CDR2 FYNNEI. This CDR3 has 12 amino acids. The CDR3 spells CASRVNRGGYTF. The CDR3 bases are TGTGCCAGCAGGGTTAACAGGGGTGGCTACACCTTC.

The genes are TRBV19 and TRBJ2-3; TRBD1 matches 11 bases. This CDR3 has 15 residues. With V trimmed by 7 bases and J by 5 bases, 8 bases remained unmatched. The germline V gene has CDR1 LNHDA and CDR2 SQIVND (reference sequence). CDR3 residues: CASTPDRGLVDTQYF. CDR3 in DNA: TGTGCCAGTACTCCGGACAGGGGGCTTGTAGATACGCAGTATTTT.

The rearrangement uses TRBV5-6 and TRBJ2-7; no firm D call. The V end was cut by 0 bases, the J end by 3 bases, with 10 bases between. Germline CDR1 and CDR2: SGHDT and YYEEEE. The CDR3 is 14 residues long. CDR3 protein: CASSLEALHYEQYF. For the CDR3, the DNA is TGTGCCAGCAGCTTGGAAGCTCTACACTACGAGCAGTACTTC.

The chain combines TRBV28 with TRBJ2-1, with 8 bases lining up with TRBD1. CDR3 length: 17 residues. CDR1 and CDR2 from the germline V gene are MDHEN and SYDVKM. With V trimmed by 5 bases and J by 0 bases, 9 bases remained unmatched. In nucleotides, the CDR3 is TGTGCCAGCAGTGAGGACAGGGCCCCGAGCTCCTACAATGAGCAGTTCTTC. Translating it yields CASSEDRAPSSYNEQFF.

This sequence joins TRBV27 and TRBJ2-7; 11 bases are a match to TRBD1. Germline V gene data show CDR1 as MNHEY and CDR2 as SMNVEV (reference sequence). This CDR3 is 15 amino acids long. The V and J ends lost 5 bases and 6 bases, in that order; junction bases with no gene match: 9. The CDR3 DNA is TGTGCCAGCAGTCGAAGGCAGGACAGGGGGCGCGAGCAGTACTTC. Residues: CASSRRQDRGREQYF.

The rearrangement links TRBV7-2 to TRBJ2-1; 12 bases are a match to TRBD2. CDR3 length: 17 residues. V dropped 4 bases and J dropped 2; count of bases not matched to a gene: 6. The V gene's germline CDR1 is SGHTA and CDR2 FQGNSA. The CDR3 here is CASSSPTSGSAYNEQFF. The CDR3, as DNA: TGTGCCAGCAGCTCCCCGACTAGCGGGAGCGCCTACAATGAGCAGTTCTTC. Full variable domain (remainder filled in from reference TRBV7-2 and TRBJ2-1): GAGVSQSPSNKVTEKGKDVELRCDPISGHTALYWYRQSLGQGLEFLIYFQGNSAPDKSGLPSDRFSAERTGGSVSTLTIQRTQQEDSAVYLCASSSPTSGSAYNEQFFGPGTRLTVL.

This clone was observed a few times. The chain uses TRBV7-6 and TRBJ2-6; the D gene is possibly TRBD2 (5 bases). Germline assignment: CDR1 SGHVS and CDR2 FNYEAQ. The length of the CDR3 is 18 residues. V dropped 5 bases and J dropped 2 bases, with 19 bases sitting between them. The CDR3 region has the DNA TGTGCCAGCAGCCAACAGATATTCTCGGGGACTGGGGCCAACGTCCTGACTTTC. The encoded protein is CASSQQIFSGTGANVLTF.

The CDR3 sequence: CASSDTHYGYTF. The CDR3 coding sequence is TGTGCCAGCAGTGACACCCACTATGGCTACACCTTC. The chain uses TRBV28 and TRBJ1-2, with D hard to call. Trimming took off 5 bases at V and 3 bases at J, with 7 bases between the two ends. CDR1 is MDHEN and CDR2 is SYDVKM in the germline V gene. This CDR3 has 12 amino acids.

J is TRBJ2-3 and V is TRBV9; 14 bases agree with TRBD2. The CDR3 has 17 amino acids. After removal of 4 bases from V and 2 bases from J, the junction contained 6 bases not matched to a gene. Germline V gene lookup returns CDR1 SGDLS and CDR2 YYNGEE. CDR3 loop: CASSSRTSGRYTDTQYF. The CDR3 DNA reads as TGTGCCAGCAGCTCTCGGACTAGCGGGAGGTACACAGATACGCAGTATTTT.

The V and J genes are TRBV2 and TRBJ2-6; 9 nucleotides match TRBD1. In germline, CDR1 is SNHLY, CDR2 FYNNEI. CDR3 length: 18 residues. After removal of 8 bases from V and 2 bases from J, the junction contained 13 bases not matched to a gene. The CDR3 nucleotides are TGTGCCAGCTATGGAAGCAAGGGGACAGGGACTGGGGCCAACGTCCTGACTTTC. Translation gives CASYGSKGTGTGANVLTF. The variable domain in full, completed from reference TRBV2 and TRBJ2-6, reads EPEVTQTPSHQVTQMGQEVILRCVPISNHLYFYWYRQILGQKVEFLVSFYNNEISEKSEIFDDQFSVERPDGSNFTLKIRSTKLEDSAMYFCASYGSKGTGTGANVLTFGAGSRLTVL.

The rearrangement links TRBV28 to TRBJ2-3; 9 nucleotides agree with TRBD1. The CDR3 sequence is 15 residues long. V shed 3 bases, J shed 6 bases, and the junction held 7 bases outside the gene matches. Germline values: CDR1 MDHEN, CDR2 SYDVKM. The CDR3 DNA reads TGTGCCAGCAGTTTGGGGGACAGGGAGTCGGATACGCAGTATTTT. Its protein product is CASSLGDRESDTQYF.

V is TRBV27 and J is TRBJ2-1, with TRBD2 matching 9 bases. The CDR3 extends over 16 amino acids. The germline CDR1 and CDR2 sequences are MNHEY and SMNVEV (reference sequence). The V and J ends lost 8 bases and 2 bases, in that order; junction bases with no gene match: 10. The CDR3 here is CASAPTSGSTYNEQFF. The CDR3, as DNA: TGTGCCAGCGCCCCGACTAGCGGATCGACCTACAATGAGCAGTTCTTC.

The rearrangement links TRBV25-1 to TRBJ1-2; 11 positions match TRBD1. The CDR3 covers 15 residues. CDR1 is MGHDK, CDR2 SYGVNS, per germline. Germline trimming cut 3 bases from V and 8 bases from J; bases unmatched to any gene: 8. CDR3 nucleotides: TGTGCCAGCAGTGACCCCGGACAGGGGGCATTAGGCTACACCTTC. Protein sequence: CASSDPGQGALGYTF.

The chain has TRBV25-1 and TRBJ1-2; D might be TRBD1 (5 bases). With 3 bases removed from V and 7 bases from J, the gap between germline ends came to 15 bases. Germline CDR1 and CDR2: MGHDK and SYGVNS. The length of the CDR3 is 14 residues. The chain's CDR3 is CASSDGRGRSGYTF. The CDR3 DNA sequence: TGTGCCAGCAGTGATGGTCGGGGGAGGAGTGGCTACACCTTC.

This clone was detected only once. The chain is built from TRBV9 and TRBJ1-5; maybe TRBD1 (6 bases). The germline gives CDR1 SGDLS, CDR2 YYNGEE. The CDR3 length is 14 residues. Trimming left V 3 bases short and J 4 bases short, with 11 bases between. DNA of the CDR3: TGTGCCAGCAGCGACGGGACACAAAATCAGCCCCAGCATTTT. Translating gives CASSDGTQNQPQHF.

J is TRBJ1-2 and V is TRBV6-1, with D tentatively TRBD1 (5 bases). The CDR3 length is 14 residues. Trimming shortened V by 6 bases and J by 1 base, and 12 bases separated the two germline ends. The germline gives CDR1 MNHNS, CDR2 SASEGT. The CDR3 DNA sequence: TGTGCCAGCAGGGGACGGAGGAGTAACTATGGCTACACCTTC. Encoded protein: CASRGRRSNYGYTF.

The chain has TRBV28 and TRBJ2-1; 11 bases fit TRBD2. This CDR3 comprises 16 residues. Germline V gene data show CDR1 as MDHEN and CDR2 as SYDVKM. V lost 5 bases to trimming and J lost 7 bases; unmatched junction nucleotides: 10. In nucleotides, the CDR3 is TGTGCCAGCAGTGAATTTAGCGGGAGGGCCAGTAATGAGCAGTTCTTC. This gives the protein CASSEFSGRASNEQFF.

This chain connects TRBV2 to TRBJ2-2, with D maybe TRBD1 (7 bases). Germline lookup yields CDR1 SNHLY and CDR2 FYNNEI. CDR3 length: 18 residues. Trimming stripped 0 bases from V and 5 bases from J, with 19 bases between. The CDR3 DNA reads as TGTGCCAGCAGTGAAGCGCTTAAGGAGGGGGCGCGGACCGGGGAGCTGTTTTTT. It translates to CASSEALKEGARTGELFF.

The chain links TRBV27 to TRBJ1-5, with D perhaps TRBD1 (5 bases). The CDR3 length is 14 residues. CDR1 and CDR2 (germline): MNHEY, SMNVEV (reference sequence). V was clipped by 0 bases and J by 9 bases, with 12 bases between them. The CDR3 coding sequence is TGTGCCAGCAGTTTATCGAGGGGAGAACGGCCCCAGCATTTT. The encoded protein is CASSLSRGERPQHF.